This is a list of T cell receptor beta chains from one sample in a study of shared clonotypes between healthy human individuals. Data came from immunoSEQ multiplex PCR; TCRdb stores just in-frame clones and leaves some out. The sample holds around 530,000 clones, 70% to 80% seen once. The sample consisted of PBMCs. The receptors stem from a middle-aged woman in good health. Some clones in this sample may be carry-over from other donors' samples. CDR3s include the opening cysteine and the closing phenylalanine or tryptophan. Fields, in order: J gene, D gene, clone size, V gene, CDR3 protein, CDR3 DNA. The D gene is left open where the match is weak. Clone size, where shown, is once, few, many, or a class for clones that have expanded.

TRBJ2-5	.	.	TRBV30	CAWSVGQETQYF	TGTGCCTGGAGTGTGGGTCAAGAGACCCAGTACTTC
TRBJ2-1	TRBD2	.	TRBV5-1	CASSQGSAGVGNEQFF	TGCGCCAGCAGCCAGGGGTCAGCGGGAGTAGGCAATGAGCAGTTCTTC
TRBJ2-3	.	.	TRBV11-2	CASSLGGTDTQYF	TGTGCCAGCAGCTTAGGTGGCACAGATACGCAGTATTTT
TRBJ2-7	.	few	TRBV2	CASSGGLIYEQYF	TGTGCCAGCAGTGGGGGACTCATCTACGAGCAGTACTTC
TRBJ1-4	.	.	TRBV28	CASSFRTDNEKLFF	TGTGCCAGCAGTTTTAGGACGGATAATGAAAAACTGTTTTTT
TRBJ2-1	TRBD2	.	TRBV2	CASRFCLSGSSYNEQFF	TGTGCCAGCAGGTTTTGTCTCAGCGGGAGCTCCTACAATGAGCAGTTCTTC
TRBJ2-3	.	.	TRBV2	CASSRTLSTDTQYF	TGTGCCAGCAGTCGGACTCTAAGCACAGATACGCAGTATTTT
TRBJ2-7	TRBD2	.	TRBV7-3	CASSFSSGRASHPLPYEQYF	TGTGCCAGCAGCTTCTCTAGCGGGAGGGCCTCCCACCCTCTTCCCTACGAGCAGTACTTC
TRBJ2-3	.	few	TRBV30	CATPDRGSTDTQYF	TGTGCTACCCCGGACAGAGGTAGCACAGATACGCAGTATTTT
TRBJ2-5	.	.	TRBV29-1	CSVDKVASLQETQYF	TGCAGCGTTGATAAAGTGGCTAGCCTACAGGAGACCCAGTACTTC
TRBJ2-7	TRBD2	.	TRBV5-1	CASSLSSGRAYEQYF	TGCGCCAGCAGCTTGTCGAGCGGGAGGGCCTACGAGCAGTACTTC
TRBJ2-4	.	.	TRBV7-9	CASSFAGPRDIQYF	TGTGCCAGCAGCTTTGCAGGGCCCCGCGACATTCAGTACTTC
TRBJ1-1	.	.	TRBV6-5	CASSLNKGTEAFF	TGTGCCAGCAGTCTGAACAAGGGGACTGAAGCTTTCTTT
TRBJ2-7	TRBD2	few	TRBV5-1	CASSLGGGRAHEQYF	TGCGCCAGCAGCTTGGGTGGCGGGAGGGCCCACGAGCAGTACTTC
TRBJ2-5	.	.	TRBV27	CASSHNSWETQYF	TGTGCCAGCAGCCATAATTCTTGGGAGACCCAGTACTTC
TRBJ1-5	.	.	TRBV2	CASSEALLGVGGPQHF	TGTGCCAGCAGTGAAGCGCTTCTGGGGGTAGGAGGGCCCCAGCATTTT
TRBJ2-7	.	.	TRBV27	CASSPEGSSYEQYF	TGTGCCAGCAGCCCAGAGGGGAGCTCCTACGAGCAGTACTTC
TRBJ1-5	.	few	TRBV2	CASGDGGGSNQPQHF	TGTGCCAGCGGGGATGGAGGGGGGAGCAATCAGCCCCAGCATTTT
TRBJ2-5	TRBD2	.	TRBV25-1	CASRAGASGRGETQYF	TGTGCCAGCAGGGCCGGGGCTAGCGGGAGGGGAGAGACCCAGTACTTC
TRBJ1-3	TRBD1	.	TRBV11-2	CASASTGAGNTIYF	TGTGCCAGCGCCTCGACAGGGGCTGGAAACACCATATATTTT